These T cell receptor beta chains were read from a single sample in a study of identical twins. Each CDR3 protein gets one entry after TCRdb re-called the 5' RACE reads with MiXCR. The profile shows fewer than 550,000 distinct CDR3 sequences, about 16% of them singletons. The same data also contributed to another study, on yellow fever vaccine responses in identical twins.

The sequenced sample consisted of CD4+ T cells sorted from blood. The receptors derive from a woman between 18 and 30 years old in good health. Each CDR3 is given with its conserved first and last residue. A D gene is named only where the DNA matches it firmly. Where a row states a size, it is once, few, many or the class of an expanded clone; other rows omit it.

D	V	size	J	CDR3	DNA
TRBD1	TRBV29-1	NA	TRBJ2-1	CSQGASLSRNEQFF	TGCAGCCAGGGGGCTAGCCTGTCTCGCAATGAGCAGTTCTTC
NA	TRBV18	NA	TRBJ2-1	CASSPVGIPHEQFF	TGTGCCAGCTCACCGGTGGGGATCCCTCATGAGCAGTTCTTC
NA	TRBV5-1	few	TRBJ2-1	CASRVEAGGEQFF	TGCGCCAGCAGAGTCGAAGCAGGTGGTGAGCAGTTCTTC
NA	TRBV9	NA	TRBJ2-3	CASSVVWRLTDTQYF	TGTGCCAGCAGCGTAGTTTGGCGCCTCACAGATACGCAGTATTTT
NA	TRBV7-3	NA	TRBJ2-5	CASSLSSSGETQYF	TGTGCCAGCAGCTTATCCTCATCGGGAGAGACCCAGTACTTC
TRBD2	TRBV12-3/TRBV12-4	few	TRBJ2-5	CASRRAGGRQETQYF	TGTGCCAGCAGGCGAGCGGGGGGACGCCAAGAGACCCAGTACTTC
NA	TRBV20-1	NA	TRBJ1-1	CSANAGVNTEAFF	TGCAGTGCCAATGCCGGGGTGAACACTGAAGCTTTCTTT
NA	TRBV28	few	TRBJ2-7	CASSVPGPLYEQYF	TGTGCCAGCAGCGTTCCGGGACCCCTTTACGAGCAGTACTTC
TRBD2	TRBV28	few	TRBJ2-3	CASSKASGNTDTQYF	TGTGCCAGCAGCAAGGCTAGCGGGAACACAGATACGCAGTATTTT
NA	TRBV19	NA	TRBJ2-2	CASSVSGGGELFF	TGTGCCAGTAGTGTTTCCGGGGGCGGGGAGCTGTTTTTT
TRBD2	TRBV7-9	NA	TRBJ2-1	CASSLGTSGAVDEQFF	TGTGCCAGCAGCTTAGGGACTAGCGGGGCAGTCGATGAGCAGTTCTTC
NA	TRBV13	few	TRBJ1-1	CASSFVGDKAFF	TGTGCCAGCAGCTTCGTCGGCGATAAAGCTTTCTTT
NA	TRBV21-1	few	TRBJ1-1	CASSNLFVLRANTEAFF	TGTGCCAGCAGCAATCTCTTCGTATTGAGGGCGAACACTGAAGCTTTCTTT
NA	TRBV18	NA	TRBJ2-3	CASSQGGVAADTQYF	TGTGCCAGCTCACAGGGCGGGGTCGCAGCAGATACGCAGTATTTT
NA	TRBV12-3/TRBV12-4	few	TRBJ1-5	CASSLGGRSNQPQHF	TGTGCCAGCAGTCTGGGGGGTAGAAGCAATCAGCCCCAGCATTTT
TRBD2	TRBV10-3	NA	TRBJ2-5	CATHSGRTETQYF	TGTGCCACCCATAGCGGGAGAACGGAGACCCAGTACTTC
NA	TRBV5-6	few	TRBJ2-5	CASSTIGGLETQYF	TGTGCCAGCAGCACAATCGGGGGCTTGGAGACCCAGTACTTC
TRBD1	TRBV28	few	TRBJ2-3	CASSSIPGTGTSSTDTQYF	TGTGCCAGCAGTTCTATCCCCGGGACAGGAACATCTAGCACAGATACGCAGTATTTT
TRBD1	TRBV27	few	TRBJ2-7	CASSSRDRGIYEQYF	TGTGCCAGCAGTTCCCGGGACAGGGGAATCTACGAGCAGTACTTC
TRBD2	TRBV5-1	NA	TRBJ2-1	CASSSGGVLAGVLEQFF	TGCGCCAGCAGCTCGGGGGGTGTGCTAGCGGGAGTTCTTGAGCAGTTCTTC
NA	TRBV27	many	TRBJ1-5	CASSPNGQLSNQPQHF	TGTGCCAGCAGTCCAAACGGACAGCTTAGCAATCAGCCCCAGCATTTT
NA	TRBV24-1	NA	TRBJ1-3	CATSPGYGNTIYF	TGTGCCACCAGTCCAGGGTATGGAAACACCATATATTTT
TRBD2	TRBV6-5	NA	TRBJ2-3	CASSYGAGGTTDTQYF	TGTGCCAGCAGTTACGGGGCGGGAGGAACCACAGATACGCAGTATTTT
NA	TRBV20-1	NA	TRBJ2-1	CSARGLAKPYNEQFF	TGCAGTGCTAGGGGTCTAGCGAAACCCTACAATGAGCAGTTCTTC
NA	TRBV10-3	NA	TRBJ2-5	CATSPGGSRETQYF	TGTGCCACCTCTCCTGGCGGGTCTAGAGAGACCCAGTACTTC
TRBD2	TRBV5-1	NA	TRBJ2-1	CASSPGLAGRNEQFF	TGCGCCAGCAGCCCGGGACTAGCGGGGAGGAATGAGCAGTTCTTC
TRBD1	TRBV12-3/TRBV12-4	few	TRBJ2-7	CASRVTGTDNEQYF	TGTGCCAGCAGGGTCACCGGGACAGATAACGAGCAGTACTTC
NA	TRBV6-2/TRBV6-3	few	TRBJ1-1	CASSSPQGRNTEAFF	TGTGCCAGCAGCTCCCCCCAAGGGAGGAACACTGAAGCTTTCTTT
TRBD2	TRBV6-5	NA	TRBJ2-1	CASSYPPLTGGPIEQFF	TGTGCCAGCAGTTACCCACCACTGACGGGAGGGCCTATTGAGCAGTTCTTC
TRBD1	TRBV6-1	few	TRBJ1-5	CASSDSGQGHQPQHF	TGTGCCAGCAGTGATTCTGGACAGGGTCATCAGCCCCAGCATTTT
TRBD1	TRBV12-3/TRBV12-4	NA	TRBJ2-2	CASSRDRGPGELFF	TGTGCCAGCAGTCGGGACAGGGGGCCCGGGGAGCTGTTTTTT
TRBD2	TRBV4-2	NA	TRBJ2-4	CASSQGGTSIQYF	TGTGCCAGCAGCCAAGGAGGGACTAGCATTCAGTACTTC
NA	TRBV12-3/TRBV12-4	few	TRBJ1-6	CASSLEGPSPLHF	TGTGCCAGCAGTTTGGAGGGTCCTTCACCCCTCCACTTT
NA	TRBV4-1	few	TRBJ1-6	CASSLNELTNSPLHF	TGCGCCAGCAGCCTAAACGAGCTAACGAATTCACCCCTCCACTTT
TRBD2	TRBV6-1	few	TRBJ2-5	CASSPGTSGGARETQYF	TGTGCCAGCAGTCCCGGGACTAGCGGGGGGGCCCGGGAGACCCAGTACTTC
TRBD1	TRBV10-2	few	TRBJ1-1	CATHRGLNTEAFF	TGCGCCACACACAGGGGCTTGAACACTGAAGCTTTCTTT
NA	TRBV6-1	NA	TRBJ1-5	CASRGHPSSDQPQHF	TGTGCCAGCAGGGGACACCCGAGTAGCGATCAGCCCCAGCATTTT
TRBD2	TRBV10-3	NA	TRBJ2-3	CAISETGLAGAPTDTQYF	TGTGCCATCAGTGAAACCGGACTAGCGGGGGCCCCCACGGATACGCAGTATTTT
NA	TRBV3-1	few	TRBJ1-1	CASSQASTEAFF	TGTGCCAGCAGCCAAGCAAGCACTGAAGCTTTCTTT
NA	TRBV27	few	TRBJ2-5	CASSLSRRETQYF	TGTGCCAGCAGTTTATCCCGCCGAGAGACCCAGTACTTC
TRBD1	TRBV7-9	few	TRBJ2-1	CASSPGDRGRIDEQFF	TGTGCCAGCAGCCCCGGGGACAGGGGGCGCATCGATGAGCAGTTCTTC
TRBD2	TRBV5-1	many	TRBJ2-4	CASSQTRTSEGGNIQYF	TGCGCCAGCAGCCAGACCCGGACTAGCGAGGGCGGAAACATTCAGTACTTC
NA	TRBV27	NA	TRBJ1-2	CASSPRGRAYGYTF	TGTGCCAGCAGTCCCCGCGGACGCGCCTATGGCTACACCTTC
TRBD1	TRBV5-1	few	TRBJ1-1	CASSLHRTGGNTEAFF	TGCGCCAGCAGCTTGCACAGGACAGGGGGGAACACTGAAGCTTTCTTT